This entry lists 21 T cell receptor beta chains sequenced from one sample in a study of blood T cell repertoires in COVID-19. Sequencing used immunoSEQ multiplex PCR; TCRdb keeps in-frame clones, though not all of them. The data hold fewer than 120,000 clones, with over 65% observed a single time. Sequenced material: peripheral blood. These receptors originate from a woman over 75 with acute or convalescent COVID-19.

This clone was seen a single time. The chain carries TRBV4-1 and TRBJ2-1; tentatively, D is TRBD2 (5 bases). Trimming took off 1 base at V and 2 bases at J, with 12 bases between the two ends. Germline V CDR1 and CDR2: MGHRA, YSYEKL. CDR3 length: 16 amino acids. In nucleotides, the CDR3 is TGCGCCAGCAGCCAAGGACGGGGATCCACCTACAATGAGCAGTTCTTC. Its translation: CASSQGRGSTYNEQFF.

The genes are TRBV30 and TRBJ1-3; TRBD1 agrees at 8 bases. The junction had 8 bases not matched to a gene; V was cut back by 8 bases and J by 2 bases. The CDR3 extends over 14 amino acids. Per germline, CDR1 GTSNPN and CDR2 SVGIG (reference sequence). The chain's CDR3 is CASTTGVTGNTIYF. CDR3 nucleotides: TGTGCCAGTACGACAGGGGTGACTGGAAACACCATATATTTT.

As for this clone: Within the sample, other DNA sequences also encode this same CDR3. V gene TRBV30 combines with J gene TRBJ1-3, with a tentative D call TRBD1 (5 bases). V was cut by 2 bases and J by 4 bases, with 9 bases left in between. The CDR3 is made up of 13 amino acids. Germline assignment: CDR1 GTSNPN and CDR2 SVGIG (reference sequence). CDR3 sequence reads: CAWSRGSGNTIYF. For the CDR3, the DNA is TGTGCCTGGAGTCGGGGGTCGGGAAACACCATATATTTT.

This chain joins TRBV19 and TRBJ2-6; a possible D gene is TRBD1 (5 bases). The CDR3 has 18 residues. Germline lookup yields CDR1 LNHDA and CDR2 SQIVND (reference sequence). Trimming shortened V by 5 bases and J by 1 base, and 18 bases separated the two germline ends. CDR3: CASSSRLLQGSGANVLTF. CDR3 in DNA: TGTGCCAGTAGTTCAAGGCTCCTGCAGGGTTCTGGGGCCAACGTCCTGACTTTC.

The chain uses TRBV7-9 and TRBJ2-5; TRBD2 matches 8 bases. CDR3 length equals 16 residues. V lost 1 base, J lost 5 bases, and 9 bases stayed unmatched. Germline V gives CDR1 SEHNR, CDR2 FQNEAQ (reference sequence). The CDR3 is CASSLGGAGAWETQYF. The CDR3 DNA sequence: TGTGCCAGCAGCTTAGGGGGAGCGGGAGCTTGGGAGACCCAGTACTTC. Using reference TRBV7-9 and TRBJ2-5 for the parts outside the CDR3, the full variable domain is DTGVSQNPRHKITKRGQNVTFRCDPISEHNRLYWYRQTLGQGPEFLTYFQNEAQLEKSRLLSDRFSAERPKGSFSTLEIQRTEQGDSAMYLCASSLGGAGAWETQYFGPGTRLLVL.

The CDR3, as DNA: TGCGCCAGCAGCTTGCCAGTCCGGGGGGTGGAAGATACGCAGTATTTT. Residues: CASSLPVRGVEDTQYF. This chain connects TRBV5-1 to TRBJ2-3; 7 bases align to TRBD2. V dropped 1 base and J dropped 5; count of bases not matched to a gene: 10. Germline assignment: CDR1 SGHRS and CDR2 YFSETQ. The CDR3 sequence is 16 residues long.

The chain combines TRBV5-4 with TRBJ1-6, with 7 nucleotides matching TRBD1. The CDR3 has 19 amino acids. J was trimmed by 10 bases and V by 3 bases; bases with no gene match: 22. Germline CDR1 is SGHNT and CDR2 is YYREEE (reference sequence). The CDR3: CASSSWAPTGLGGKSPLHF. As DNA, the CDR3 is TGTGCCAGCAGCTCTTGGGCCCCGACAGGGTTGGGTGGGAAGTCACCCCTCCACTTT.

This sequence joins TRBV29-1 and TRBJ1-4, with TRBD1 as a possible D gene (5 bases). CDR3 length: 15 amino acids. Trimming stripped 6 bases from V and 8 bases from J, with 22 bases between. Germline CDR1 reads SQVTM; CDR2 reads ANQGSEA. CDR3 amino acids: CSVRGTAGSPEKLFF. CDR3 nucleotide sequence: TGCAGCGTCCGCGGGACCGCCGGTAGCCCGGAAAAACTGTTTTTT. Variable domain in full (rest from reference TRBV29-1 and TRBJ1-4): SAVISQKPSRDICQRGTSLTIQCQVDSQVTMMFWYRQQPGQSLTLIATANQGSEATYESGFVIDKFPISRPNLTFSTLTVSNMSPEDSSIYLCSVRGTAGSPEKLFFGSGTQLSVL.

This chain connects TRBV6-5 to TRBJ1-5; TRBD1 matches 8 bases. Germline values: CDR1 MNHEY, CDR2 SVGAGI. V trimming: 9 bases; J trimming: 3 bases; junction bases outside the gene matches: 10. The CDR3 totals 15 residues. The CDR3 here is CASTETTGVNQPQHF. The CDR3 region has the DNA TGTGCCAGTACAGAGACGACAGGGGTCAATCAGCCCCAGCATTTT.

The CDR3 reads CASMDRARETQYF. The CDR3 DNA is TGTGCCAGCATGGACAGGGCCCGGGAGACCCAGTACTTC. The chain links TRBV6-5 to TRBJ2-5, with 8 nucleotides matching TRBD1. The CDR3 totals 13 residues. Germline CDR1 and CDR2: MNHEY and SVGAGI. After removal of 7 bases from V and 5 bases from J, the junction contained 6 bases not matched to a gene.

This chain links TRBV6-6 with TRBJ1-1; possible D gene TRBD1, 5 bases. The CDR3 loop spans 12 amino acids. Germline V lookup: CDR1 MNHNY, CDR2 SVGAGI (reference sequence). Trimming took off 5 bases at V and 11 bases at J, with 15 bases between the two ends. The CDR3: CASSGSGGRAFF. As DNA, the CDR3 is TGTGCCAGCAGTGGGTCCGGGGGGAGGGCTTTCTTT.

The chain has TRBV5-1 and TRBJ2-3; no clear D. V was pared by 0 bases and J by 4 bases, with 12 bases between. The germline gives CDR1 SGHRS, CDR2 YFSETQ. The CDR3 contains 15 residues. The DNA of the CDR3 is TGCGCCAGCAGCTTGGAGTTTGTAGGAGCAGATACGCAGTATTTT. Encoded protein: CASSLEFVGADTQYF.

The CDR3 reads CASSLGPGSTNEKLFF. The CDR3 nucleotides are TGTGCCAGCAGCTTAGGGCCGGGTTCAACTAATGAAAAACTGTTTTTT. The rearrangement links TRBV7-8 to TRBJ1-4; D uncertain. The germline V and J ends were trimmed by 1 base and 0 bases, with 9 bases remaining between them. CDR1 is SGHVS, CDR2 FQNEAQ, per germline. The CDR3 covers 16 residues.

This clone has just a few counts. The V and J genes are TRBV3-1 (or the pseudogene TRBV3-2) and TRBJ2-1; TRBD2 agrees at 8 bases. Germline lookup yields CDR1 LGHDT and CDR2 YNNKEL (reference sequence). V trimming: 3 bases; J trimming: 13 bases; junction bases outside the gene matches: 2. CDR3 length: 11 amino acids. CDR3 coding DNA: TGTGCCAGCAGCCAGACTAGCGAACAGTTCTTC. Its translation is CASSQTSEQFF.

The chain is built from TRBV11-3 and TRBJ1-2; 8 bases line up with TRBD1. The germline V gene encodes CDR1 SGHNT and CDR2 YENEEA. V lost 6 bases, J lost 7 bases, and 10 bases stayed unmatched. CDR3 size: 14 residues. This CDR3 is CASRPDRGICGYTF. CDR3 DNA: TGTGCCAGCAGACCCGACAGGGGAATTTGTGGCTACACCTTC.

The chain recombines TRBV5-8 with TRBJ2-3; the match to TRBD2 covers 7 bases. CDR3 size: 13 residues. Germline CDR1 reads SGHTS; CDR2 reads YDEGEE. The V segment lost 2 bases and the J segment 6 bases; nucleotides outside the gene matches: 3. CDR3 protein: CASSFPGGDTQYF. CDR3 coding DNA: TGTGCCAGCAGCTTCCCCGGGGGGGATACGCAGTATTTT.

This clone has a handful of counts. The chain is built from TRBV7-6 and TRBJ2-1; TRBD2 agrees at 9 bases. Germline assignment: CDR1 SGHVS and CDR2 FNYEAQ. The J segment lost 9 bases and the V segment lost 1 base, leaving 7 bases of the junction unmatched. This CDR3 has 15 amino acids. The CDR3 here is CASSLVAGGPGEQFF. The CDR3 DNA sequence: TGTGCCAGCAGCTTAGTCGCGGGGGGGCCCGGTGAGCAGTTCTTC.

The rearrangement links TRBV19 to TRBJ1-5; D is perhaps TRBD1 (6 bases). The CDR3 extends over 14 amino acids. V was trimmed by 4 bases and J by 1 base, leaving 8 bases between them. Germline V gives CDR1 LNHDA, CDR2 SQIVND (reference sequence). The DNA of the CDR3 is TGTGCCAGTAGTACAGACAGGAGCAATCAGCCCCAGCATTTT. This codes for CASSTDRSNQPQHF.

V is TRBV2 and J is TRBJ2-3; 8 nucleotides agree with TRBD2. The V segment lost 6 bases and the J segment 2 bases; nucleotides outside the gene matches: 4. Germline loops: CDR1 SNHLY, CDR2 FYNNEI. CDR3 size: 14 residues. The CDR3 sequence is CASSREGYTDTQYF. DNA of the CDR3: TGTGCCAGCAGCCGGGAGGGCTACACAGATACGCAGTATTTT.

The rearrangement joins TRBV27 to TRBJ2-1, with 9 bases matching TRBD1. Germline CDR1 reads MNHEY; CDR2 reads SMNVEV (reference sequence). The CDR3 has 13 amino acids. V gave up 5 bases and J gave up 10 bases; unmatched junction bases: 6. This CDR3 is CASSPDRGGEQFF. DNA of the CDR3: TGTGCCAGCAGTCCCGACAGGGGGGGCGAGCAGTTCTTC.

This chain uses TRBV10-2 with TRBJ2-1, with no clear D. CDR3 length equals 14 residues. V lost 6 bases and J 5 bases, leaving 14 bases between the germline ends. The germline gives CDR1 WSHSY, CDR2 SAAADI. The CDR3 sequence: CASRPVRLNNEQFF. The CDR3 nucleotides read TGCGCCAGCAGACCAGTTCGCCTGAACAATGAGCAGTTCTTC.